This T cell receptor beta chain was captured in a study of shared clonotypes between healthy human individuals. Overall study results and limits: Naive CD4 clonotype sharing across a few donors was around 5.5%. Lower generation probabilities were found for non-shared clonotypes than for those shared by all four donors.

The DNA input per sorted-subset replicate PCR was 150 to 200 ng, corresponding to some 30,000 T cell genomes. Per the study methods: Because ImmunoSEQ provided only junction sequences with no quality scores, the filtering differed. Method: immunoSEQ multiplex PCR; TCRdb's copy keeps in-frame clones and lacks some. V and J calls and clone size follow that table, whereas D and trimming were derived from the DNA. The sample shows about 1,900,000 clones, about 95% of them seen only once. Naive CD8 isolation took CD45RO-negative cells positively selected for CCR7 and excluded terminally differentiated effector memory CD45RA+ cells. Remarks on this clone: What it binds is not known.

CDR1 and CDR2 from the germline V gene are WSHSY and SAAADI. The CDR3 length is 16 residues. V was pared by 6 bases and J by 7 bases, with 19 bases between. The source material was naive CD8+ T cells sorted from blood. The chain is built from TRBV10-2 and TRBJ1-6; D is perhaps TRBD1 (6 bases). The source is a man aged 18 to 35 in good health. The CDR3 is CASSPRGAMRNSPLHF. CDR3 bases: TGCGCCAGCAGCCCTAGGGGGGCCATGAGAAATTCACCCCTCCACTTT.